This entry lists 7 T cell receptor beta chains sequenced from one sample in a study of CD8 T cells in Susac syndrome. Random hexamers were used to reverse transcribe an amount of about 0.45 to 1 ug RNA. Via MiXCR, TCRdb re-called the immunoSEQ multiplex PCR reads, giving one row per CDR3 protein. The table includes roughly 100,000 distinct CDR3 sequences, over 90% detected once. Material: CD4+ T cells from PBMCs. The receptors stem from a human donor with Susac syndrome.

The V call is TRBV20-1, the J call TRBJ2-3; perhaps TRBD2 as D (6 bases). Trimming stripped 3 bases from V and 3 bases from J, with 16 bases between. CDR1 is DFQATT and CDR2 is SNEGSKA in the germline V gene (reference sequence). The CDR3 runs to 15 residues. Here the CDR3 reads CSASQAGPITDTQYF. DNA of the CDR3: TGCAGTGCTAGTCAAGCGGGTCCTATTACAGATACGCAGTATTTT.

The chain joins TRBV28 to TRBJ1-5; D gene unclear. Germline loops: CDR1 MDHEN, CDR2 SYDVKM. This CDR3 is built from 14 residues. V gave up 8 bases and J gave up 4 bases, with 15 bases separating them. CDR3 coding DNA: TGTGCCAGCCGGGTCGGGCGTTCTAATCAGCCCCAGCATTTT. Translated: CASRVGRSNQPQHF.

J is TRBJ2-5 and V is TRBV5-6; weak D call: TRBD2 (5 bases). The germline gives CDR1 SGHDT, CDR2 YYEEEE. V was clipped by 0 bases and J by 5 bases, with 8 bases between them. The CDR3 consists of 13 residues. CDR3 protein: CASSLDPGETQYF. CDR3 nucleotide sequence: TGTGCCAGCAGCTTGGATCCGGGGGAGACCCAGTACTTC.

A single count supports this clonotype. The gene calls are TRBV30 and TRBJ2-7, with 10 bases lining up with TRBD1. Germline V CDR1 and CDR2: GTSNPN, SVGIG (reference sequence). Trimming removed 3 bases from V and 6 bases from J; junction bases left unmatched: 2. The CDR3 consists of 12 residues. The CDR3 loop reads CAWSDRGLEQYF. The CDR3 DNA reads as TGTGCCTGGAGCGACAGGGGGCTCGAGCAGTACTTC.

The chain joins TRBV6-1 to TRBJ1-4; D is unclear. Germline V gene sequence: CDR1 MNHNS, CDR2 SASEGT. The CDR3 is 17 residues long. Trimming cost V 1 base and J 8 bases, with 20 bases left between them. The CDR3 protein is CASSEDRTSSLEEKLFF. In DNA, the CDR3 is TGTGCCAGCAGTGAAGACCGGACCTCCTCATTGGAGGAAAAACTGTTTTTT.

This chain links TRBV20-1 with TRBJ2-7, with a weak D call TRBD2 (5 bases). The V gene lost 7 bases and the J gene lost 3 bases, with 13 bases spanning the gap. CDR1 is DFQATT, CDR2 SNEGSKA, per germline (reference sequence). The CDR3 sequence is 12 residues long. The CDR3 spells CSDTREGYEQYF. CDR3 coding DNA: TGCAGTGATACCCGGGAAGGCTACGAGCAGTACTTC.

The gene calls are TRBV2 and TRBJ1-2; D ambiguous. This CDR3 is 13 amino acids long. V was shortened by 4 bases and J by 1 base, with 7 bases between the two germline ends. From germline, CDR1 is SNHLY and CDR2 FYNNEI. The CDR3, as DNA: TGTGCCAGCAGTGGGGAACGTAACTATGGCTACACCTTC. Translating gives CASSGERNYGYTF.